The clone carrying this T cell receptor beta chain was observed at least ten times. Its target is unknown. This sample stems from a study of neurological immune-mediated disorders. Background on the study: The roughly 35 patients with multiple sclerosis comprised roughly 31 relapsing-remitting cases and 3 secondary progressive cases. Study conclusions and caveats: Clinical features showed no association with the multiple sclerosis repertoire cluster, and MRI features showed none either. HTLV-1-associated myelopathy had the most TCR clonal expansion, and multiple sclerosis had the least, less than healthy controls.

The V gene's germline CDR1 is SGHRS and CDR2 YFSETQ. CDR3 length equals 14 residues. Unmatched junction bases numbered 4, after V lost 4 bases and J lost 1 base. The team produced cDNA through 5'RACE using 10-nucleotide random UMIs. TCRdb recomputed calls from the 5' RACE reads with MiXCR, one row per CDR3 protein. The data contain about 55,000 distinct CDR3 sequences, around 4.4% of them singletons. The origin of this receptor is a man in his forties or fifties with multiple sclerosis. Sequencing input: PBMCs. This chain joins TRBV5-1 and TRBJ2-7; 8 bases agree with TRBD2. The DNA for the CDR3 is TGCGCCAGCAGCCCTATAGCGGGGTCCTACGAGCAGTACTTC. Encoded protein: CASSPIAGSYEQYF.